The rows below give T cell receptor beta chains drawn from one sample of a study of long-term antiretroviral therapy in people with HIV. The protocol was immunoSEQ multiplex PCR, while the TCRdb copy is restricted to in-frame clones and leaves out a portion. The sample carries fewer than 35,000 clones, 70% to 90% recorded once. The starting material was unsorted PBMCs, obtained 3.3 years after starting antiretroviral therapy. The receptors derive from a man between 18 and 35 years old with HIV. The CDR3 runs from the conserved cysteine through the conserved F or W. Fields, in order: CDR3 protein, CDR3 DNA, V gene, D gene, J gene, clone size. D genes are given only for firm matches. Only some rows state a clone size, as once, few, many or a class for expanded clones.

CASSGTGGSAEAFF	TGTGCCAGCAGTGGAACAGGGGGCAGCGCTGAAGCTTTCTTT	TRBV6-5	TRBD1	TRBJ1-1	-
CASSSGTGLLPELFF	TGTGCCAGCAGCTCCGGGACAGGGCTTCTCCCCGAGCTGTTTTTT	TRBV7-2	TRBD1	TRBJ2-2	once
CASSPWGSGGVYEQYF	TGTGCCAGCAGTCCTTGGGGTAGCGGGGGCGTTTACGAGCAGTACTTC	TRBV27	TRBD2	TRBJ2-7	-
CASSVYRGGNIQYF	TGTGCCAGCAGCGTATACAGGGGGGGGAACATTCAGTACTTC	TRBV5-6	-	TRBJ2-4	once
CASSPRRQGLGDEQFF	TGTGCCAGCAGCCCCCGACGACAGGGCTTGGGTGATGAGCAGTTCTTC	TRBV5-4	TRBD1	TRBJ2-1	-
CASSYSGDIRAEEYF	TGTGCCAGCAGTTACTCGGGAGACATACGAGCGGAAGAGTACTTC	TRBV6-6	-	TRBJ2-7	-
CASSLVTEGGEKLFF	TGCGCCAGCAGCTTGGTCACCGAGGGGGGTGAAAAACTGTTTTTT	TRBV5-1	-	TRBJ1-4	once
CASSKEGGWDRDSNQPQHF	TGTGCCAGCAGCAAAGAGGGGGGGTGGGACAGAGATAGCAATCAGCCCCAGCATTTT	TRBV21-1	-	TRBJ1-5	-
CASSHRGGQPQHF	TGTGCCAGCAGCCACAGGGGTGGGCAGCCCCAGCATTTT	TRBV27	TRBD1	TRBJ1-5	-
CASSVGVGEQYF	TGTGCCAGCAGCGTAGGGGTCGGCGAGCAGTACTTC	TRBV9	-	TRBJ2-7	-
CASSLRGNRTEAFF	TGTGCCAGCTCACTGAGGGGAAATCGCACTGAAGCTTTCTTT	TRBV18	-	TRBJ1-1	-
CASSVSGDFNYGYTF	TGTGCCAGTAGTGTATCAGGGGATTTTAACTATGGCTACACCTTC	TRBV19	-	TRBJ1-2	-
CASSPPPSGGLSDTQYF	TGTGCCAGCTCACCACCCCCTAGCGGGGGGCTCTCGGATACGCAGTATTTT	TRBV18	TRBD2	TRBJ2-3	-
CASRGLGSGNEEQYF	TGTGCCAGCAGGGGCCTCGGCAGCGGGAATGAGGAGCAGTACTTC	TRBV28	TRBD2	TRBJ2-7	-
CASSLGVSSYEQYF	TGCGCCAGCAGCTTGGGGGTGAGCTCCTACGAGCAGTACTTC	TRBV5-1	-	TRBJ2-7	-
CASSSPGRIHYGYTF	TGTGCCAGCAGTTCGCCAGGGCGGATTCACTATGGCTACACCTTC	TRBV6-5	-	TRBJ1-2	-
CASSLWGELYNEQFF	TGTGCCAGCAGTTTATGGGGGGAACTTTACAATGAGCAGTTCTTC	TRBV28	-	TRBJ2-1	-
CASSTFQLSPLHF	TGTGCCAGCAGTACCTTTCAGCTTTCACCCCTCCACTTT	TRBV2	-	TRBJ1-6	few
CASSPRGGSYNTEAFF	TGTGCCAGCAGCCCAAGGGGGGGCAGTTATAACACTGAAGCTTTCTTT	TRBV5-4	-	TRBJ1-1	once
CASPTGANTEAFF	TGTGCCAGCCCCACCGGAGCGAACACTGAAGCTTTCTTT	TRBV2	-	TRBJ1-1	-
CASSIGGEQYF	TGTGCCAGTAGTATTGGCGGCGAGCAGTACTTC	TRBV19	-	TRBJ2-7	-
CASSLTSGRAYNEQFF	TGTGCCAGCAGCCTTACTAGCGGGAGGGCCTACAATGAGCAGTTCTTC	TRBV7-3	TRBD2	TRBJ2-1	once
CARSLFRDRNQPQHF	TGTGCCAGAAGCTTGTTTAGGGACCGCAATCAGCCCCAGCATTTT	TRBV5-3	-	TRBJ1-5	-
CASSSVGTGGVGELFF	TGTGCCAGCAGTTCGGTTGGGACAGGGGGTGTCGGGGAGCTGTTTTTT	TRBV27	TRBD1	TRBJ2-2	few
CASAIVGTGTYEQYF	TGTGCCAGTGCTATTGTCGGGACGGGAACCTACGAGCAGTACTTC	TRBV7-9	-	TRBJ2-7	-
CASSATGSETQYF	TGCGCCAGCAGCGCGACAGGCAGTGAGACCCAGTACTTC	TRBV5-1	-	TRBJ2-5	-